This T cell receptor beta chain came from a study of cytomegalovirus exposure and HLA in healthy donors. Points from the study as a whole: Published work reported that the classifier diagnosed cytomegalovirus status with high specificity and sensitivity.

V gave up 0 bases and J gave up 4 bases; unmatched junction bases: 8. The CDR3 consists of 16 residues. CDR1 is SGHDT and CDR2 is YYEEEE in the germline V gene. A note on this clone: Its antigen is currently unknown.

PCR amplification relied on 60 Vbeta primers (plus 13 Jbeta primers). The data were produced by immunoSEQ multiplex PCR, yet TCRdb's version contains in-frame clones alone and is incomplete. Of some 130,000 clones in the sample, around 60% were seen once. The sequenced material came from PBMCs. The receptor was derived from a middle-aged man in good health and CMV-seropositive. The V gene is TRBV5-6, the J gene TRBJ1-2, with TRBD1 matching 8 bases. The CDR3 reads CASSLGDRKPAYGYTF. CDR3 DNA sequence: TGTGCCAGCAGCTTGGGGGACAGGAAACCTGCCTATGGCTACACCTTC.